The 15 T cell receptor beta chains below all came from one sample that was sequenced in a study of graft-versus-host responses after intestinal transplantation. Antigens for these TCRs are unknown. Only in-frame clones appear in the TCRdb table, and some are missing; sequencing was by immunoSEQ multiplex PCR. The table lists over 55,000 clones, approximately 87% of them singletons. The sample was unstimulated CD4+ T cells sorted from spleen or lymph node cells, taken before transplant. The receptors shown here come from a human donor who was the organ donor for an intestinal transplant.

This clone was counted a single time. This rearrangement joins TRBV5-8 to TRBJ1-5, with D hard to call. The V end lost 5 bases, the J end lost 3 bases, and 21 bases lay between the germline ends. The CDR3 is 17 amino acids. Germline CDR1 and CDR2: SGHTS and YDEGEE. The CDR3 reads CASRPPGYGVPNQPQHF. The CDR3, as DNA: TGTGCCAGCAGGCCTCCCGGGTATGGAGTACCCAATCAGCCCCAGCATTTT.

The chain combines TRBV11-1 with TRBJ2-3, with TRBD2 matching 15 bases. Trimming cost V 4 bases and J 2 bases; bases outside gene matches: 10. The CDR3 extends over 19 amino acids. The germline V gene encodes CDR1 SGHAT and CDR2 FQDESV (reference sequence). CDR3 protein: CASSSGTSGGTFYTDTQYF. CDR3 DNA: TGTGCCAGCAGCTCCGGGACTAGCGGGGGGACTTTCTACACAGATACGCAGTATTTT.

The chain recombines TRBV12-5 with TRBJ1-2, with 11 bases aligning to TRBD1. The V gene's germline CDR1 is LGHNT and CDR2 FRNRAP. V dropped 0 bases and J dropped 2; count of bases not matched to a gene: 8. The CDR3 is made up of 18 amino acids. CDR3 sequence reads: CASGLVLGQGEANYGYTF. As DNA, the CDR3 is TGTGCTAGTGGTTTGGTACTGGGACAGGGGGAGGCCAACTATGGCTACACCTTC.

This sequence joins TRBV21-1 and TRBJ2-2; the table assigns TRBD2, which was not confirmed against the DNA. TRBV21-1 is a pseudogene segment. The CDR3 loop spans 19 amino acids. The CDR3 nucleotides read TGTGCCAGCAGCAAAGAGGAGACTAGCGGGCATCGATCCACCGGGGAGCTGTTTTTT. It yields the protein CASSKEETSGHRSTGELFF.

This clone was picked up a small number of times. The chain has TRBV30 and TRBJ2-1; 7 nucleotides align to TRBD1. The J segment lost 6 bases and the V segment lost 1 base, leaving 6 bases of the junction unmatched. Germline CDR1 GTSNPN, CDR2 SVGIG (reference sequence). The CDR3 runs to 14 residues. CDR3 DNA sequence: TGTGCCTGGAGTGCCGGGACAGCGGTCAATGAGCAGTTCTTC. As protein: CAWSAGTAVNEQFF.

This chain joins TRBV7-8 and TRBJ1-2; no definite D call. Germline CDR1 SGHVS, CDR2 FQNEAQ. Trimming stripped 2 bases from V and 6 bases from J, with 13 bases between. This CDR3 contains 14 residues. As DNA, the CDR3 is TGTGCCAGCAGCTTATTAAGAGAGTCGGATGGCTACACCTTC. Amino acids: CASSLLRESDGYTF.

J is TRBJ1-6 and V is TRBV27; D gene uncertain. V was cut by 5 bases and J by 0 bases, with 17 bases left in between. The CDR3 length is 18 residues. Germline assignment: CDR1 MNHEY and CDR2 SMNVEV (reference sequence). CDR3 amino acids: CASSQFGGRSSYNSPLHF. CDR3 nucleotides: TGTGCCAGCAGTCAATTTGGAGGCCGAAGCTCCTATAATTCACCCCTCCACTTT.

V is TRBV13 and J is TRBJ2-3, with a possible D match to TRBD1 (5 bases). The CDR3 spans 16 residues. Per the germline V gene, CDR1 is PRHDT and CDR2 is FYEKMQ (reference sequence). The V gene lost 5 bases and the J gene lost 2 bases, with 17 bases spanning the gap. The CDR3 reads CASSQTGTPYTDTQYF. CDR3 DNA: TGTGCCAGCAGCCAAACAGGAACTCCTTACACAGATACGCAGTATTTT.

The V and J genes are TRBV6-4 and TRBJ1-1, with no clear D. The CDR3 covers 14 residues. The germline V gene has CDR1 MRHNA and CDR2 SNTAGT. Trimming shortened V by 6 bases and J by 3 bases, and 14 bases separated the two germline ends. This CDR3 is CASSRHGADTEAFF. The CDR3 coding sequence is TGTGCCAGCAGCCGCCACGGAGCGGACACTGAAGCTTTCTTT.

V and J are TRBV7-9 and TRBJ2-1; a possible D gene is TRBD1 (6 bases). The CDR3 contains 16 residues. V lost 7 bases and J lost 9, with 25 bases in between. Germline CDR1 SEHNR, CDR2 FQNEAQ (reference sequence). For the CDR3, the DNA is TGTGCCAGCACCCCCTCAAGACAGGCCCCATCGGGTGAGCAGTTCTTC. The encoded protein is CASTPSRQAPSGEQFF.

The V gene is TRBV5-1, the J gene TRBJ1-4; possibly TRBD1 for D (6 bases). The CDR3 covers 15 residues. Per the germline V gene, CDR1 is SGHRS and CDR2 is YFSETQ. V lost 0 bases and J lost 5, with 11 bases in between. The CDR3 loop reads CASSLEGVGNEKLFF. The CDR3, as DNA: TGCGCCAGCAGCTTGGAGGGGGTTGGCAATGAAAAACTGTTTTTT.

This chain links TRBV11-2 with TRBJ2-3; possible D gene TRBD2, 7 bases. V lost 4 bases and J lost 2, with 16 bases in between. Per germline, CDR1 SGHAT and CDR2 FQNNGV. The CDR3 length is 16 residues. The CDR3 region is CASSSWGGASTDTQYF. For the CDR3, the DNA is TGTGCCAGCAGCTCCTGGGGGGGGGCCTCCACAGATACGCAGTATTTT.

The chain combines TRBV4-1 with TRBJ2-2; perhaps TRBD2 as D (6 bases). Trimming stripped 2 bases from V and 2 bases from J, with 15 bases between. This CDR3 has 17 residues. Germline V CDR1 and CDR2: MGHRA, YSYEKL. CDR3 nucleotide sequence: TGCGCCAGCAGCCAACCGACCGGGAGACTAAACACCGGGGAGCTGTTTTTT. It specifies CASSQPTGRLNTGELFF.

This rearrangement joins TRBV29-1 to TRBJ1-1; D might be TRBD1 (5 bases). V lost 7 bases, J lost 1 base, and 13 bases lay in between. The CDR3 has 13 amino acids. Germline V CDR1 and CDR2: SQVTM, ANQGSEA. CDR3 sequence reads: CSGSSQGNTEAFF. CDR3 nucleotides: TGCAGCGGATCTTCTCAGGGGAACACTGAAGCTTTCTTT.

V is TRBV7-2 and J is TRBJ2-2; tentative D call: TRBD2 (6 bases). This CDR3 is 19 amino acids long. V was cut by 4 bases and J by 0 bases, with 21 bases left in between. Germline-derived CDR1 and CDR2 are SGHTA and FQGNSA. CDR3 loop: CASSSPRPPASANTGELFF. The DNA of the CDR3 is TGTGCCAGCAGCTCTCCCCGACCTCCCGCTAGCGCGAACACCGGGGAGCTGTTTTTT.